Many counts were recorded for the clone carrying this TCR beta chain. The data were obtained in a study of neurological immune-mediated disorders. About the study: Secondary progressive cases numbered 3 among the 35 or so multiple sclerosis patients, while the other 31 were relapsing-remitting.

Use was made of under 1.1 million CD4+ or CD8+ T cells in sorted libraries. 5'RACE employing 10-nucleotide random UMIs yielded the cDNA. TCRdb re-analysed the 5' RACE reads in MiXCR, keeping a single row per CDR3 protein. Here the sample spans about 54,000 distinct CDR3 sequences, over 3.5% being singletons. The CDR3 is 15 residues long. The J segment lost 1 base and the V segment lost 5 bases, leaving 5 bases of the junction unmatched. Germline CDR1 SGHTA, CDR2 FQGNSA. The receptor was derived from a woman between 40 and 55 years old with multiple sclerosis. The sequenced material came from CD4+ T cells from blood. This chain connects TRBV7-2 to TRBJ2-3, with 8 positions matching TRBD1. CDR3 nucleotide sequence: TGTGCCAGCAGCAACTGGGGACAGGGCACAGATACGCAGTATTTT. Translated: CASSNWGQGTDTQYF.